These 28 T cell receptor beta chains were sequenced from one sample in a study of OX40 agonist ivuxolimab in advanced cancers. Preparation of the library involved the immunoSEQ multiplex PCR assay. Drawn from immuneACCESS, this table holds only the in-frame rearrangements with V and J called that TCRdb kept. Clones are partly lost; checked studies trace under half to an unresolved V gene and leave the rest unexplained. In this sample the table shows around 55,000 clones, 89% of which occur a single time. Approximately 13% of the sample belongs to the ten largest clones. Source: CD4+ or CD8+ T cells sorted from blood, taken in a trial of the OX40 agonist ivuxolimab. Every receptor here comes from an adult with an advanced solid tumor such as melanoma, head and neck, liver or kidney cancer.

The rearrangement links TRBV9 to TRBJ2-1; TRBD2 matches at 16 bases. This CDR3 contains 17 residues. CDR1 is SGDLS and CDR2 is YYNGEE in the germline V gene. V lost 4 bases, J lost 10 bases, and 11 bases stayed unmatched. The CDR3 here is CASSLRAGTSGRAEQFF. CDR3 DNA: TGTGCCAGCAGCCTCAGAGCCGGGACTAGCGGGAGGGCCGAGCAGTTCTTC.

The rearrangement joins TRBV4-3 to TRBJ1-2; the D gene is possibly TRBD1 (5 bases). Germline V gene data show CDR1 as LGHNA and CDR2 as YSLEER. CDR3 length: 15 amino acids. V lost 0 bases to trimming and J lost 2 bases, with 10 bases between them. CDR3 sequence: CASSQDRVSNYGYTF. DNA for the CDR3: TGCGCCAGCAGCCAAGACAGGGTCTCAAACTATGGCTACACCTTC.

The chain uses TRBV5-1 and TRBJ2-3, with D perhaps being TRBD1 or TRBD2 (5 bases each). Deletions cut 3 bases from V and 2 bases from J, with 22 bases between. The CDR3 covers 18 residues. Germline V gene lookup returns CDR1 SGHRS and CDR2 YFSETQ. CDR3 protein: CASSWDPRSASPTDTQYF. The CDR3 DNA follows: TGCGCCAGCAGCTGGGACCCCCGGAGCGCCTCCCCCACAGATACGCAGTATTTT.

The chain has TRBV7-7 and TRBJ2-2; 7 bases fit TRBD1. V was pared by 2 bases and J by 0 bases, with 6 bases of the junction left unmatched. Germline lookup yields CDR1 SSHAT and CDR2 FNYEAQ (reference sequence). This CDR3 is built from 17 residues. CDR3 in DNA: TGTGCCAGCAGCTTACGGCAGGGGGTTTCGAACACCGGGGAGCTGTTTTTT. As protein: CASSLRQGVSNTGELFF.

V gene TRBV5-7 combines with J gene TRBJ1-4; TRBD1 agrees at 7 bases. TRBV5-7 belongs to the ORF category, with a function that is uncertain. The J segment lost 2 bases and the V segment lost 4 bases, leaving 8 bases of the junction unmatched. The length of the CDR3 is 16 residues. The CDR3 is CASSQSQGGTNEKLFF. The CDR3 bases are TGTGCCAGCAGCCAAAGTCAGGGGGGGACTAATGAAAAACTGTTTTTT.

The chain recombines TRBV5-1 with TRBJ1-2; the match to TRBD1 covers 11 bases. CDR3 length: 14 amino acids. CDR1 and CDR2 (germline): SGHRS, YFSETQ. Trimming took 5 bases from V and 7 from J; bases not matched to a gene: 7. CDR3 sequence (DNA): TGCGCCAGCAGTGACTCGGACAGGGGGCCTGGCTACACCTTC. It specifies CASSDSDRGPGYTF.

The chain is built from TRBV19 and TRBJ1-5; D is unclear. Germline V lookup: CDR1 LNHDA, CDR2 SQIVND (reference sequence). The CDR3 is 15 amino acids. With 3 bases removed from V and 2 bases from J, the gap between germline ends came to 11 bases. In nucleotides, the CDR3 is TGTGCCAGTAGTATTAACCCCGGGGGCAATCAGCCCCAGCATTTT. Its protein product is CASSINPGGNQPQHF.

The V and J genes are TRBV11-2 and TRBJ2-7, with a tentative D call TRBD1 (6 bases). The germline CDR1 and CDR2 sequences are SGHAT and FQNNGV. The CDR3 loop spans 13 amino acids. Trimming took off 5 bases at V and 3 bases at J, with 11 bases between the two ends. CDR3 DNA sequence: TGTGCCAGCAGCCAGACAGGCTTCTACGAGCAGTACGTC. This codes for CASSQTGFYEQYV.

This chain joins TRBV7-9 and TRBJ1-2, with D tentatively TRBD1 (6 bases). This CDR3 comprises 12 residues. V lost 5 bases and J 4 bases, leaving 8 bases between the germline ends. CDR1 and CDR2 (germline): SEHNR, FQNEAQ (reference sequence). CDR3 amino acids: CASSPDSYGYTF. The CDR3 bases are TGTGCCAGCAGCCCGGACAGCTATGGCTACACCTTC. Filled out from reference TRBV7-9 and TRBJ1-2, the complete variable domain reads DTGVSQNPRHKITKRGQNVTFRCDPISEHNRLYWYRQTLGQGPEFLTYFQNEAQLEKSRLLSDRFSAERPKGSFSTLEIQRTEQGDSAMYLCASSPDSYGYTFGSGTRLTVV.

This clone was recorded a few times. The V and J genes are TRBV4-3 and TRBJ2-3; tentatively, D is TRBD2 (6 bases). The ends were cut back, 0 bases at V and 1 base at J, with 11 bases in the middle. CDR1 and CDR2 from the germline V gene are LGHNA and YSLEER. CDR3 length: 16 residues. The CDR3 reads CASSQDYASGTDTQYF. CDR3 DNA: TGCGCCAGCAGCCAAGATTACGCTAGCGGCACAGATACGCAGTATTTT.

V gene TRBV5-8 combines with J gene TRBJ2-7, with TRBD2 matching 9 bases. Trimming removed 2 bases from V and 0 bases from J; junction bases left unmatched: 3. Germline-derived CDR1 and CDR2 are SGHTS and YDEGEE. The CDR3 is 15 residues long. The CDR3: CASSLAGGRSYEQYF. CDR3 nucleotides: TGTGCCAGCAGCTTAGCGGGAGGACGCTCCTACGAGCAGTACTTC.

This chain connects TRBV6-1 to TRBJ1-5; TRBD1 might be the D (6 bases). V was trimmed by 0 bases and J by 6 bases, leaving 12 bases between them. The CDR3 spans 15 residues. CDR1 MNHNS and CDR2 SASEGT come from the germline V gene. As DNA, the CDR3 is TGTGCCAGCAGTGAAGCGTTGGGGGCGAGTCAGCCCCAGCATTTT. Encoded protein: CASSEALGASQPQHF.

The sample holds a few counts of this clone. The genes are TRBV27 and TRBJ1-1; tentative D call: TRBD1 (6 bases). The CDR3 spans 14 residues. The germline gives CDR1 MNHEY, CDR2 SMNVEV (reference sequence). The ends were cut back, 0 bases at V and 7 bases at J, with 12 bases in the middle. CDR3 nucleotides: TGTGCCAGCAGTTTATCGACAGGAGAGGTTGAAGCTTTCTTT. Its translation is CASSLSTGEVEAFF.

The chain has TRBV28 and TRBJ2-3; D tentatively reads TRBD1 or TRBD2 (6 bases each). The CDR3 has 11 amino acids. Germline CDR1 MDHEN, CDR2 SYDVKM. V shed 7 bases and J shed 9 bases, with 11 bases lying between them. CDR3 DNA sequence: TGTGCCAGCATGACGGGGGCAACGCAGTATTTT. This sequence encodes CASMTGATQYF. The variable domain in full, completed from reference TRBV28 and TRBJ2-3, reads DVKVTQSSRYLVKRTGEKVFLECVQDMDHENMFWYRQDPGLGLRLIYFSYDVKMKEKGDIPEGYSVSREKKERFSLILESASTNQTSMYLCASMTGATQYFGPGTRLTVL.

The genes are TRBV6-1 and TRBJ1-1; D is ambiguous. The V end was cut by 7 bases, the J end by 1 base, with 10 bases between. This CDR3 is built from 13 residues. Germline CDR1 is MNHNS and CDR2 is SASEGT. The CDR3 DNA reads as TGTGCCAGCACTAAAAGACAGAACACTGAAGCTTTCTTT. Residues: CASTKRQNTEAFF.

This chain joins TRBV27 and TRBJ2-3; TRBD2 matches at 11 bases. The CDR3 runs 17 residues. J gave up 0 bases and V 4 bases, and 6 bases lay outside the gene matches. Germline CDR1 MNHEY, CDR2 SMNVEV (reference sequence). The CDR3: CASSSLGTSGSTDTQYF. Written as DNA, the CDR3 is TGTGCCAGCAGTTCTCTGGGGACTAGCGGTAGCACAGATACGCAGTATTTT.

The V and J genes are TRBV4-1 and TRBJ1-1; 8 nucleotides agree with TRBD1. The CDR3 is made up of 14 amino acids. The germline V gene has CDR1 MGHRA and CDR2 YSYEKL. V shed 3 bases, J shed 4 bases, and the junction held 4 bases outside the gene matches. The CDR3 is CASSQITGGTEAFF. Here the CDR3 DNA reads TGCGCCAGCAGCCAGATTACAGGGGGCACTGAAGCTTTCTTT.

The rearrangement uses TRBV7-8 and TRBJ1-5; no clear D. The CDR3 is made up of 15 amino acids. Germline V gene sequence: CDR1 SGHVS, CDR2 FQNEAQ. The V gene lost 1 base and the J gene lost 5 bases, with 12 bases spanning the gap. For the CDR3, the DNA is TGTGCCAGCAGCTTAGATCCGGGAATACATCAGCCCCAGCATTTT. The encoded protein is CASSLDPGIHQPQHF.

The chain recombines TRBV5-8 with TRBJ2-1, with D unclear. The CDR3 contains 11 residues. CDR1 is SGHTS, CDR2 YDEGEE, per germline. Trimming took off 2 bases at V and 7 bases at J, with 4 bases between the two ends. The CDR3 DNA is TGTGCCAGCAGCTTAAGGAATGAGCAGTTCTTC. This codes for CASSLRNEQFF.

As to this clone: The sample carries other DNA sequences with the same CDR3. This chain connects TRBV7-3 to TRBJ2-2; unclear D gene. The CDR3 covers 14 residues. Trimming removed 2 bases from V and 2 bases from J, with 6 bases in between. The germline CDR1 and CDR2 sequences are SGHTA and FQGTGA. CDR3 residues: CASSLGGNTGELFF. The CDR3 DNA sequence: TGTGCCAGCAGCTTAGGCGGTAACACCGGGGAGCTGTTTTTT.

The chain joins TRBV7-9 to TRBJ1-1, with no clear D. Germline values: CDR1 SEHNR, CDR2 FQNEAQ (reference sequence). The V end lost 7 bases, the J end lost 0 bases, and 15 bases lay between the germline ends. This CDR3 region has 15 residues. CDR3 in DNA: TGTGCCAGCATCCCCCCCGGCGGGATGAACACTGAAGCTTTCTTT. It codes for CASIPPGGMNTEAFF.

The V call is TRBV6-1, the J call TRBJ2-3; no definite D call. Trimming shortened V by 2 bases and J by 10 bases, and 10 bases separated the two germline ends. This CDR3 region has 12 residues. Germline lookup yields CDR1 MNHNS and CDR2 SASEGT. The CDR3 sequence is CASSERSYPQYF. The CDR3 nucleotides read TGTGCCAGCAGTGAAAGGTCTTACCCGCAGTATTTT.

CDR3 in amino acids: CASSVRTSGSYNEQFF. In DNA form, the CDR3 reads TGTGCCAGCAGCGTAAGGACTAGCGGGAGCTACAATGAGCAGTTCTTC. The genes are TRBV7-9 and TRBJ2-1, with 13 bases aligning to TRBD2. After removal of 5 bases from V and 3 bases from J, the junction contained 4 bases not matched to a gene. CDR1 is SEHNR, CDR2 FQNEAQ, per germline (reference sequence). The CDR3 length is 16 residues.

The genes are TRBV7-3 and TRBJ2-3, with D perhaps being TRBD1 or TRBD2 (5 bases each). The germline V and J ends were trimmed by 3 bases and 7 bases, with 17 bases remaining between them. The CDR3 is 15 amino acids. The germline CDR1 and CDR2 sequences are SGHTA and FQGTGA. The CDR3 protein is CASSLTGPLDYTQYF. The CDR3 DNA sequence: TGTGCCAGCAGCTTGACGGGACCCCTGGACTATACGCAGTATTTT. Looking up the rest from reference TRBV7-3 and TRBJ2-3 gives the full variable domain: GAGVSQTPSNKVTEKGKYVELRCDPISGHTALYWYRQSLGQGPEFLIYFQGTGAADDSGLPNDRFFAVRPEGSVSTLKIQRTERGDSAVYLCASSLTGPLDYTQYFGPGTRLTVL.

CDR3 DNA sequence: TGTGCCAGCAGTCTCTACCCTCTAGGAGGCGAGCAGTACGTC. It translates to CASSLYPLGGEQYV. The chain uses TRBV27 and TRBJ2-7; D might be TRBD2 (5 bases). Deletions cut 5 bases from V and 6 bases from J, with 17 bases between. The CDR3 loop spans 14 amino acids. Germline assignment: CDR1 MNHEY and CDR2 SMNVEV (reference sequence).

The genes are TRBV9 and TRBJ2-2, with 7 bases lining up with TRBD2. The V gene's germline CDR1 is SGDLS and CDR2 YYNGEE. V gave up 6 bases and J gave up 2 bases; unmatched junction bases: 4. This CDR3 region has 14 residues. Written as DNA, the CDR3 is TGTGCCAGCAATAGCGGGCCCAACACCGGGGAGCTGTTTTTT. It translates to CASNSGPNTGELFF.

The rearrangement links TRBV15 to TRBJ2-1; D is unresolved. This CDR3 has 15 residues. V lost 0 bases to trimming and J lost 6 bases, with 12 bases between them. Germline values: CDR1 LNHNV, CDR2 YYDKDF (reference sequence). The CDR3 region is CATSRDRQSGNEQFF. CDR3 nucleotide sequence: TGTGCCACCAGCAGAGATCGGCAGAGTGGCAATGAGCAGTTCTTC.

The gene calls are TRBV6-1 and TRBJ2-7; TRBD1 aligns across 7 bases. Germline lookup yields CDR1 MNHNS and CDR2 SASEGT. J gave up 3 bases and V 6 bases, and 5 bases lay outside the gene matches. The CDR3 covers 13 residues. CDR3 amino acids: CASSLGTVYEQYV. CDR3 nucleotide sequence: TGTGCCAGCAGCCTCGGGACAGTCTACGAGCAGTACGTC.